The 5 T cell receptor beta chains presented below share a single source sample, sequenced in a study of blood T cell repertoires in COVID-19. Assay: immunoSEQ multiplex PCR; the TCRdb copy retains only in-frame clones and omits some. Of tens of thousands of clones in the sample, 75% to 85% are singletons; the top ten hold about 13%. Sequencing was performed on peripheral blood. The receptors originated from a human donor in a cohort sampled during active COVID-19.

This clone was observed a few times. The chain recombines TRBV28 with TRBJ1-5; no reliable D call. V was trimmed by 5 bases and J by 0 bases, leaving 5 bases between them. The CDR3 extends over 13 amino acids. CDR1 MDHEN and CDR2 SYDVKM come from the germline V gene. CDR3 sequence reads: CASSRHSNQPQHF. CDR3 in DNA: TGTGCCAGCAGTCGACATAGCAATCAGCCCCAGCATTTT.

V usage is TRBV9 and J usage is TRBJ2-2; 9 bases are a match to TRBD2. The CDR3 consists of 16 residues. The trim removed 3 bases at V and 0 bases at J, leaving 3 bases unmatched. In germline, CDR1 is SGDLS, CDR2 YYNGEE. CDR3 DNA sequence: TGTGCCAGCAGCGAGACTAGCGGCGCGAACACCGGGGAGCTGTTTTTT. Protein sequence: CASSETSGANTGELFF. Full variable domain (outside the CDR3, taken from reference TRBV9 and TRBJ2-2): DSGVTQTPKHLITATGQRVTLRCSPRSGDLSVYWYQQSLDQGLQFLIQYYNGEERAKGNILERFSAQQFPDLHSELNLSSLELGDSALYFCASSETSGANTGELFFGEGSRLTVL.

CDR3 sequence (DNA): TGTGCCAGCAGCTTAGCGTCCCCGTTTAACATTCAGTACTTC. This gives the protein CASSLASPFNIQYF. The rearrangement uses TRBV7-9 and TRBJ2-4; D unclear. CDR1 is SEHNR, CDR2 FQNEAQ, per germline (reference sequence). V lost 0 bases to trimming and J lost 7 bases, with 10 bases between them. The CDR3 runs 14 residues.

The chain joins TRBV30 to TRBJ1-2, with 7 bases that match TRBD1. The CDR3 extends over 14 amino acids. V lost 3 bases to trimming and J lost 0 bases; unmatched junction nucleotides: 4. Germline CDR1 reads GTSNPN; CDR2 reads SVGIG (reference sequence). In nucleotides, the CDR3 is TGTGCCTGGAGACCAGGGGGTTCTAACTATGGCTACACCTTC. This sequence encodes CAWRPGGSNYGYTF. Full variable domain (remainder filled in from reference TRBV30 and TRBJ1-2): SQTIHQWPATLVQPVGSPLSLECTVEGTSNPNLYWYRQAAGRGLQLLFYSVGIGQISSEVPQNLSASRPQDRQFILSSKKLLLSDSGFYLCAWRPGGSNYGYTFGSGTRLTVV.

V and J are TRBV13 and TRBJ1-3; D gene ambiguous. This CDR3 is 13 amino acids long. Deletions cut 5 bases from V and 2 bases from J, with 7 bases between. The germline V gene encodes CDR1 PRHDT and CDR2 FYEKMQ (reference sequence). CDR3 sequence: CASSPRAGNTIYF. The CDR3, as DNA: TGTGCCAGCAGCCCCCGTGCTGGAAACACCATATATTTT.